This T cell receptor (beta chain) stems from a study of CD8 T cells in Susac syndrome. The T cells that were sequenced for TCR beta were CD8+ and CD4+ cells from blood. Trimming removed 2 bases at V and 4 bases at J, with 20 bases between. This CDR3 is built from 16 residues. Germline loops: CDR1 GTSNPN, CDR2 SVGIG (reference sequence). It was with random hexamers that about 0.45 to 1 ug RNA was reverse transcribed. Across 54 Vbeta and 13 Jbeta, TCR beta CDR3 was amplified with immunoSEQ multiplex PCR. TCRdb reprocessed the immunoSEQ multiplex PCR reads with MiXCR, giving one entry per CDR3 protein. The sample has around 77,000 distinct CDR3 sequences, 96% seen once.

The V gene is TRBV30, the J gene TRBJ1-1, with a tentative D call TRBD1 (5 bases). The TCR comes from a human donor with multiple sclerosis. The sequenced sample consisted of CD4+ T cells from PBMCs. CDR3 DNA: TGTGCCTGGAGTAGGGACGGTTTGGGGCTGGGCACTGAAGCTTTCTTT. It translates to CAWSRDGLGLGTEAFF.